This is a list of T cell receptor beta chains from one sample in a study of blood T cell repertoires in COVID-19. Sequenced by immunoSEQ multiplex PCR; TCRdb stores in-frame clones only, minus some. The sample contains under 100,000 clones, roughly 87% of which appear only once. Sequences were obtained from peripheral blood. The origin of the receptors is a male donor with acute or convalescent COVID-19. CDR3s include the opening cysteine and the closing phenylalanine or tryptophan. A D gene is named only where the DNA matches it firmly. Expanded clones get a size class; other rows say once, few or many, or leave the size out.

D,size,J,V,CDR3,DNA
NA,NA,TRBJ2-6,TRBV7-9,CASSFVSGANVLTF,TGTGCCAGCAGCTTCGTCTCTGGGGCCAACGTCCTGACTTTC
TRBD2,NA,TRBJ2-7,TRBV3-1/TRBV3-2,CASSPERGATYEQYF,TGTGCCAGCAGCCCTGAGCGGGGGGCCACCTACGAGCAGTACTTC
NA,NA,TRBJ1-5,TRBV19,CASSMWGGQPQHF,TGTGCCAGTAGTATGTGGGGGGGTCAGCCCCAGCATTTT
TRBD1,once,TRBJ1-1,TRBV10-3,CAIHPGQVGLTEAFF,TGTGCCATCCACCCGGGACAGGTAGGCCTCACCGAAGCTTTCTTT
NA,NA,TRBJ1-1,TRBV30,CAWSDGDWHEAFF,TGTGCCTGGAGTGATGGGGACTGGCATGAAGCTTTCTTT
NA,NA,TRBJ2-2,TRBV6-6,CASSRSTDSNTGELFF,TGTGCCAGCAGCCGATCTACTGACTCGAACACCGGGGAGCTGTTTTTT
NA,NA,TRBJ2-7,TRBV5-4,CASSLGGGYEQYF,TGTGCCAGCAGCTTGGGGGGAGGCTACGAGCAGTACTTC
TRBD2,NA,TRBJ2-7,TRBV5-6,CASSGLAGLNEQYF,TGTGCCAGCAGCGGTCTAGCGGGGCTAAACGAGCAGTACTTC
TRBD1,NA,TRBJ2-3,TRBV5-5,CASSQTGGRSDTQYF,TGTGCCAGCAGCCAAACAGGGGGGAGATCAGATACGCAGTATTTT
TRBD2,NA,TRBJ2-2,TRBV11-3,CASSQTSAGGELFF,TGTGCCAGCAGCCAGACTAGCGCCGGCGGGGAGCTGTTTTTT
TRBD2,NA,TRBJ2-7,TRBV5-6,CASRGESYEQYF,TGTGCCAGCCGGGGGGAGTCCTACGAGCAGTACTTC
TRBD1,NA,TRBJ2-1,TRBV7-9,CASSFGQGVDEQFF,TGTGCCAGCAGCTTTGGGCAGGGGGTGGATGAGCAGTTCTTC
TRBD2,NA,TRBJ2-2,TRBV19,CASRIAGGNTGELFF,TGTGCCAGTAGGATAGCGGGGGGTAACACCGGGGAGCTGTTTTTT
NA,NA,TRBJ1-1,TRBV6-5,CASSYSPGNTEAFF,TGTGCCAGCAGTTACTCGCCGGGGAACACTGAAGCTTTCTTT
TRBD1,NA,TRBJ2-7,TRBV14,CASSPGQGVYEQYF,TGTGCCAGCAGTCCCGGACAGGGTGTCTACGAGCAGTACTTC
TRBD1,NA,TRBJ1-2,TRBV27,CASSVDRANYGYTF,TGTGCCAGCAGTGTGGACAGGGCTAACTATGGCTACACCTTC
NA,NA,TRBJ1-2,TRBV7-2,CASSSGAGYGYTF,TGTGCCAGCAGCTCGGGTGCGGGCTATGGCTACACCTTC
NA,NA,TRBJ1-2,TRBV24-1,CATSGDTPEGYGYTF,TGTGCCACCAGTGGTGACACCCCAGAGGGATATGGCTACACCTTC
TRBD1,NA,TRBJ1-1,TRBV29-1,CSVETGGRNTEAFF,TGCAGCGTTGAAACAGGGGGCCGGAACACTGAAGCTTTCTTT
TRBD2,few,TRBJ2-5,TRBV11-2,CASSLDSGFGETQYF,TGTGCCAGCAGCTTAGATAGCGGGTTTGGGGAGACCCAGTACTTC
NA,NA,TRBJ1-2,TRBV7-9,CASSNFRGGYGYTF,TGTGCCAGCAGCAATTTCCGGGGAGGGTATGGCTACACCTTC
TRBD1,NA,TRBJ2-2,TRBV2,CASRPRGLDTGELFF,TGTGCCAGCAGACCCAGGGGGCTCGACACCGGGGAGCTGTTTTTT
TRBD1,NA,TRBJ2-3,TRBV7-9,CASSLGGTGGADTQYF,TGTGCCAGCAGCTTAGGAGGGACAGGGGGCGCAGATACGCAGTATTTT
NA,NA,TRBJ2-5,TRBV5-1,CASSLGYGETQYF,TGCGCCAGCAGCTTGGGATACGGGGAGACCCAGTACTTC
TRBD1,NA,TRBJ1-2,TRBV6-1,CASSEGTGGSYGYTF,TGTGCCAGCAGTGAAGGGACAGGGGGTTCCTATGGCTACACCTTC
NA,NA,TRBJ1-4,TRBV5-1,CASSLGSGQTNEKLFF,TGCGCCAGCAGCTTGGGCTCGGGACAAACTAATGAAAAACTGTTTTTT
NA,NA,TRBJ1-1,TRBV29-1,CSVEAQGNTEAFF,TGCAGCGTTGAAGCACAGGGGAACACTGAAGCTTTCTTT
TRBD1,few,TRBJ1-1,TRBV27,CASSFQGVNTEAFF,TGTGCCAGCAGTTTTCAGGGGGTGAACACTGAAGCTTTCTTT
TRBD2,NA,TRBJ2-1,TRBV7-3,CASSTRGSGGAVEQFF,TGTGCCAGCAGCACCCGGGGGAGCGGGGGGGCTGTTGAGCAGTTCTTC
NA,once,TRBJ2-5,TRBV4-2,CASSGRGSIAQETQYF,TGTGCCAGCAGCGGAAGAGGGTCAATCGCCCAAGAGACCCAGTACTTC
TRBD2,NA,TRBJ2-3,TRBV9,CASSVGAGDPTDTQYF,TGTGCCAGCAGCGTAGGAGCGGGGGACCCCACAGATACGCAGTATTTT
TRBD2,NA,TRBJ2-7,TRBV5-1,CASSLEASGTSYEQYF,TGCGCCAGCAGCTTGGAGGCTAGCGGGACCTCCTACGAGCAGTACTTC
TRBD1,few,TRBJ2-1,TRBV14,CASSQQDRSHEQFF,TGTGCCAGCAGCCAACAGGACAGGTCCCATGAGCAGTTCTTC
TRBD1,NA,TRBJ1-5,TRBV2,CASRNDRGRNQPQHF,TGTGCCAGCAGGAACGACAGGGGGCGGAATCAGCCCCAGCATTTT
NA,NA,TRBJ2-5,TRBV25-1,CASSEYVSGETQYF,TGTGCCAGCAGTGAATACGTCTCCGGGGAGACCCAGTACTTC
NA,NA,TRBJ1-2,TRBV3-1/TRBV3-2,CASSQSDTLGYTF,TGTGCCAGCAGCCAATCTGACACTCTCGGCTACACCTTC
TRBD1,NA,TRBJ1-6,TRBV30,CAWSVLTGSSPLHF,TGTGCCTGGAGTGTTTTGACAGGGAGCTCACCCCTCCACTTT
TRBD1,once,TRBJ2-2,TRBV29-1,CSVSTGASQDTGELFF,TGCAGCGTTTCGACAGGGGCGTCTCAGGACACCGGGGAGCTGTTTTTT
NA,NA,TRBJ1-3,TRBV12-3/TRBV12-4,CASSNSLGNTIYF,TGTGCCAGCAGTAATTCTCTGGGAAACACCATATATTTT
NA,NA,TRBJ2-2,TRBV15,CATSRAPLSGETGELFF,TGTGCCACCAGCAGAGCCCCTCTTAGTGGGGAGACCGGGGAGCTGTTTTTT
NA,NA,TRBJ1-4,TRBV5-5,CASSSETGHNEKLFF,TGTGCCAGCAGCTCGGAGACAGGCCATAATGAAAAACTGTTTTTT
NA,NA,TRBJ1-6,TRBV9,CASSVAQGWNSPLHF,TGTGCCAGCAGCGTAGCTCAGGGCTGGAATTCACCCCTCCACTTT
NA,NA,TRBJ1-2,TRBV5-1,CASSLVPGNYGYTF,TGCGCCAGCAGCTTGGTTCCGGGTAACTATGGCTACACCTTC
NA,NA,TRBJ2-7,TRBV19,CASSRQESSYEQYF,TGTGCCAGTAGCCGACAGGAAAGCTCCTACGAGCAGTACTTC
TRBD2,few,TRBJ2-2,TRBV6-6,CASSFSSGGAAGELFF,TGTGCCAGCAGTTTCTCTAGCGGGGGGGCCGCCGGGGAGCTGTTTTTT
NA,NA,TRBJ2-3,TRBV6-5,CASRSTGYTDTQYF,TGTGCCAGCAGGAGTACAGGCTACACAGATACGCAGTATTTT
NA,once,TRBJ1-3,TRBV5-1,CASSLLGTINSGNTIYF,TGCGCCAGCAGCTTGTTGGGCACGATCAACTCTGGAAACACCATATATTTT
NA,NA,TRBJ2-5,TRBV13,CASSLGGRYQETQYF,TGTGCCAGCAGCTTAGGTGGCAGGTACCAAGAGACCCAGTACTTC
TRBD1,NA,TRBJ1-3,TRBV5-1,CASSLGTGASSGNTIYF,TGCGCCAGCAGCTTGGGGACAGGGGCAAGCTCTGGAAACACCATATATTTT
TRBD1,NA,TRBJ1-3,TRBV5-1,CASSPGTAGNTIYF,TGCGCCAGCAGCCCCGGGACAGCTGGAAACACCATATATTTT
NA,NA,TRBJ1-1,TRBV15,CATSRDGTTGTEAFF,TGTGCCACCAGCAGAGACGGGACTACGGGCACTGAAGCTTTCTTT
TRBD2,NA,TRBJ2-1,TRBV27,CASSLLAGVYNEQFF,TGTGCCAGCAGTTTATTAGCGGGGGTGTACAATGAGCAGTTCTTC
NA,NA,TRBJ2-2,TRBV6-5,CASSYWSGLSTGELFF,TGTGCCAGCAGTTACTGGTCAGGATTATCCACCGGGGAGCTGTTTTTT
NA,NA,TRBJ1-2,TRBV29-1,CSAQTGANYGYTF,TGCAGCGCCCAAACAGGAGCTAACTATGGCTACACCTTC
NA,few,TRBJ1-1,TRBV7-9,CASSLGTAKNTEAFF,TGTGCCAGCAGCTTAGGGACAGCTAAGAACACTGAAGCTTTCTTT
TRBD1,once,TRBJ2-7,TRBV7-6,CASSVRQGGEQYF,TGTGCCAGCAGCGTCCGACAGGGGGGCGAGCAGTACTTC
NA,NA,TRBJ2-1,TRBV11-2,CASSLEFGANEQFF,TGTGCCAGCAGCTTAGAATTTGGGGCCAATGAGCAGTTCTTC
TRBD1,NA,TRBJ2-2,TRBV24-1,CATSEGTGGANTGELFF,TGTGCCACCAGTGAGGGGACAGGGGGCGCGAACACCGGGGAGCTGTTTTTT
TRBD1,NA,TRBJ1-1,TRBV19,CASKGDPGGFAEAFF,TGTGCCAGTAAGGGGGATCCAGGGGGCTTCGCTGAAGCTTTCTTT
NA,NA,TRBJ2-2,TRBV7-6,CASSLAAAGTGELFF,TGTGCCAGCAGCTTAGCGGCGGCCGGCACCGGGGAGCTGTTTTTT